The source of this TCR beta chain is a study of blood T cell repertoires in COVID-19. Study summary: From the United States, Italy and Spain came samples of acute and convalescent COVID-19. T cells, B-cell-depleted T cells, or PBMCs provided the cDNA or gDNA that served as material.

CDR1 is SGHKS and CDR2 is YYEKEE in the germline V gene (reference sequence). The CDR3 is 13 amino acids. V was clipped by 7 bases and J by 10 bases, with 18 bases between them. In the authors' workflow: Estimates of nucleated cell counts were drawn from the amplification of reference gene primers. Clones were sequenced by immunoSEQ multiplex PCR, and TCRdb holds only the in-frame ones, with some missing. That table furnishes V, J and clone size, whereas the DNA furnished D and trimming. The repertoire includes around 440,000 clones, more than 70% of them detected once, and 10% to 15% sits in the top ten. Those enrolled in Seattle joined during active infection and were followed longitudinally afterward.

Sequences were obtained from peripheral blood. The V gene is TRBV5-5, the J gene TRBJ2-1; D gene unclear. The sequence was collected from a woman aged 50 to 60 with COVID-19, enrolled during active disease. The CDR3 region is CASGLSGVLEQFF. In DNA form, the CDR3 reads TGTGCCAGCGGCCTCTCGGGTGTCCTGGAGCAGTTCTTC. Filled out from reference TRBV5-5 and TRBJ2-1, the complete variable domain reads DAGVTQSPTHLIKTRGQQVTLRCSPISGHKSVSWYQQVLGQGPQFIFQYYEKEERGRGNFPDRFSARQFPNYSSELNVNALLLGDSALYLCASGLSGVLEQFFGPGTRLTVL.